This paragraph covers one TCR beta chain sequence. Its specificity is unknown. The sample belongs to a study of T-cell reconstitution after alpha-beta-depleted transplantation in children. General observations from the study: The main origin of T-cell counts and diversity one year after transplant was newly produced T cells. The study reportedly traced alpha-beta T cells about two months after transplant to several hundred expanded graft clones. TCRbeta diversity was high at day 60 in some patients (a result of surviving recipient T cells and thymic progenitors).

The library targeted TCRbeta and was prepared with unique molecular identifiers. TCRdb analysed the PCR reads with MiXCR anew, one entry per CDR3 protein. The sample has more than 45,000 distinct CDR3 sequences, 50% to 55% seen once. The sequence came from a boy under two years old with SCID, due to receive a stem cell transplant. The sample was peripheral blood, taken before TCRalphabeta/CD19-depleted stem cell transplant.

The CDR3 bases are TGCGCCAGCAGCCAAGACCCGAGGGCAGGGTCTGGAAACACCATATATTTT. It is translated as CASSQDPRAGSGNTIYF. The chain joins TRBV4-1 to TRBJ1-3; tentative D call: TRBD1 (5 bases). Germline CDR1 and CDR2: MGHRA and YSYEKL. This CDR3 is 17 amino acids long. Trimming removed 0 bases at V and 1 base at J, with 13 bases between.